These T cell receptor beta chains were read from a single sample in a study of patients and donors after allogeneic stem cell transplantation. TCRdb analysed the RT-PCR reads with MiXCR anew, one entry per CDR3 protein. The sample lists 150,000 to 200,000 distinct CDR3 sequences, roughly 22% occurring once. Sequenced sample: blood, either unsorted or a sorted T cell fraction (not recorded which). The receptors come from a human donor who was either an allogeneic HSCT recipient or a stem cell or donor lymphocyte infusion donor (not recorded which). It is not recorded whose cells these are; they may come from a transplant donor. The CDR3 runs from the conserved cysteine through the conserved F or W. D genes are given only for firm matches. Not every row has a clone size; where given, it reads once, few, many or a size class.

clone_size d_call j_call v_call cdr3_nt cdr3_aa
. . TRBJ2-3 TRBV4-3 TGCGCCAGCAGCCAAGAGTTAACCGTGCGGGGTGGAGATACGCAGTATTTT CASSQELTVRGGDTQYF
few . TRBJ1-1 TRBV7-6 TGTGCCAGCAGCGGCAGGGGTTGGACTGAAGCTTTCTTT CASSGRGWTEAFF
few TRBD2 TRBJ2-5 TRBV10-3 TGTGCCATCAGTGAGTCGATAGGACTAGCGGGAGCGCAAGAGACCCAGTACTTC CAISESIGLAGAQETQYF
. . TRBJ2-1 TRBV7-3 TGTGCCAGCAGCCCCTCCAGGACACGCTCCTACAATGAGCAGTTCTTC CASSPSRTRSYNEQFF
many TRBD1 TRBJ1-2 TRBV24-1 TGTGCCACCAGTGACGCACGGACAGGGCCAACCTATGGCTACACCTTC CATSDARTGPTYGYTF
. TRBD1 TRBJ1-6 TRBV5-1 TGCGCCAGCAGCTCGGGACAGGGTGGCAATTCACCCCTCCACTTT CASSSGQGGNSPLHF
many . TRBJ1-1 TRBV18 TGTGCCAGCAGCCCGGGGTTGAACACTGAAGCTTTCTTT CASSPGLNTEAFF
. TRBD2 TRBJ2-1 TRBV20-1 TGCAGTACGTTTGGGACTAGCGGGAGAGGCTACAATGAGCAGTTCTTC CSTFGTSGRGYNEQFF
many . TRBJ1-5 TRBV12-3/TRBV12-4 TGTGCCAGCAGCAAGAGGACTTCAGGGAATCAGCCCCAGCATTTT CASSKRTSGNQPQHF
. . TRBJ1-2 TRBV20-1 TGCAGTGCTAGAGATCGGGGAAGCTATGGCTACACCTTC CSARDRGSYGYTF
. . TRBJ2-3 TRBV10-2 TGCGCCAGCAGCTTGGACAGAGACAGCACAGATACGCAGTATTTT CASSLDRDSTDTQYF
. . TRBJ1-2 TRBV20-1 TGCAGTGCTAGAGATTGGACGGTCTCTTGGGGCTACACCTTC CSARDWTVSWGYTF
. TRBD2 TRBJ2-1 TRBV6-5 TGTGCCAGCAGTTACGAGAGGTGGGGCGGGGGACTATACTGCTCCTACAATGAGCAGTTCTTC CASSYERWGGGLYCSYNEQFF
. TRBD2 TRBJ2-7 TRBV5-1 TGCGCCAGCAGCTTCCCTAATACTAGCGGGAGTCGAGAGCAGTACTTC CASSFPNTSGSREQYF
. TRBD2 TRBJ2-5 TRBV12-3/TRBV12-4 TGTGCCAGCAGTTTAAACGCGGGAGCTGAGACCCAGTACTTC CASSLNAGAETQYF
. . TRBJ1-4 TRBV11-1 TGTGCCAGCAGCCAAGGGACACCGATGCGAGAAAAACTGTTTTTT CASSQGTPMREKLFF
. TRBD1 TRBJ1-2 TRBV2 TGTGCCAGCACCAGTCTAAGGGACAGCTTAGGCTACACCTTC CASTSLRDSLGYTF
. . TRBJ2-4 TRBV14 TGTGCCAGCAGCCCAGAACAGGGAGCCAAAAACATTCAGTACTTC CASSPEQGAKNIQYF
many . TRBJ1-1 TRBV12-3/TRBV12-4 TGTGCCAGCAGTTTATGGGGCATGAACACTGAAGCTTTCTTT CASSLWGMNTEAFF
many . TRBJ1-1 TRBV6-4 TGTGCCAGCAGTGTGGGTACTGAAGCTTTCTTT CASSVGTEAFF
. . TRBJ2-1 TRBV15 TGTGCCACCAGCAGAGACAAAAGAGGATTTTCGGTGAGGGAGCAGTTCTTC CATSRDKRGFSVREQFF
few TRBD1 TRBJ1-1 TRBV18 TGTGCCAGCTCACTACAGGGGGCCCCTTCCCAAATTAACACTGAAGCTTTCTTT CASSLQGAPSQINTEAFF
few . TRBJ1-5 TRBV12-3/TRBV12-4 TGTGCCAGCAGTTTTGAGAGTCAGCCCCAGCATTTT CASSFESQPQHF
few . TRBJ2-5 TRBV11-2 TGTGCCAGTAACCGGGACAACATTCAAGAGACCCAGTACTTC CASNRDNIQETQYF
. . TRBJ1-1 TRBV2 TGTGCCAGCATCCAGGGCCGTGGCACTGAAGCTTTCTTT CASIQGRGTEAFF
. . TRBJ1-2 TRBV12-3/TRBV12-4 TGTGCCAGCAGTTTCGGACAGAACCCCTATGGCTACACCTTC CASSFGQNPYGYTF
. . TRBJ2-3 TRBV5-1 TGCGCCAGCAGCGCCCCAGGGAAGCGCACAGATACGCAGTATTTT CASSAPGKRTDTQYF
few . TRBJ2-7 TRBV20-1 TGCAGTGCTAGAGATTGGATAGCCTACGAGCAGTACTTC CSARDWIAYEQYF
. TRBD1 TRBJ2-7 TRBV28 TGTGCCAGCAGACGAACCGGGACAGATGTCTACGAGCAGTACTTC CASRRTGTDVYEQYF
few . TRBJ2-7 TRBV20-1 TGCAGTGCTAACGGCAGGAGCTCCTACGAGCAGTACTTC CSANGRSSYEQYF
few . TRBJ1-1 TRBV20-1 TGCAGTGCTAGAGATGGGGGTGGCAACACTGAAGCTTTCTTT CSARDGGGNTEAFF
. . TRBJ2-7 TRBV4-2 TGTGCCAGCAGCCAAGATTGGCAACTCGACTATTACGAGCAGTACTTC CASSQDWQLDYYEQYF
many . TRBJ1-5 TRBV29-1 TGCAGCGTTGGAAAGTATAGCAATCAGCCCCAGCATTTT CSVGKYSNQPQHF
. TRBD2 TRBJ2-1 TRBV29-1 TGCAGCGTTGGCGGACTAGCGGGGTCCTCAGGCTCCTACAATGAGCAGTTCTTC CSVGGLAGSSGSYNEQFF
. . TRBJ1-2 TRBV6-1 TGTGCCAGCAGCGCAGCCATGTCAGGGTCTTGGGGCTACACCTTC CASSAAMSGSWGYTF
few . TRBJ2-5 TRBV14 TGTGCCAGCAGCCAAGTCCACACTTTAGGATTGACCCAGTACTTC CASSQVHTLGLTQYF
. TRBD2 TRBJ2-1 TRBV18 TGTGCCAGCTCACCGGAGCCGGGACTAGCGGGAGAGATCTCCTACAATGAGCAGTTCTTC CASSPEPGLAGEISYNEQFF
few TRBD2 TRBJ2-7 TRBV20-1 TGCAGTGCCATAACTAGCGGAACCTACGAGCAGTACTTC CSAITSGTYEQYF
. . TRBJ2-2 TRBV20-1 TGCAGTGCTAGACGGCAACCCGCACCGGGATACACCGGGGAGCTGTTTTTT CSARRQPAPGYTGELFF
few . TRBJ2-1 TRBV6-5 TGTGCCAGCAGTTACAGTAGCGACTCCTACAATGAGCAGTTCTTC CASSYSSDSYNEQFF
few . TRBJ2-2 TRBV7-9 TGTGCCAGCAGCAATCCGCAGGGGAACACCGGGGAGCTGTTTTTT CASSNPQGNTGELFF
few TRBD2 TRBJ2-7 TRBV10-3 TGTGCCATCAGTGATGCCAGCGGGGGCCTTCCCTACGAGCAGTACTTC CAISDASGGLPYEQYF
. TRBD2 TRBJ2-1 TRBV12-3/TRBV12-4 TGTGCCAGCAGCCTAACTAGCGGCGAGCAGTTCTTC CASSLTSGEQFF
. . TRBJ1-1 TRBV7-8 TGTGCCAGCAGCTTAGGAGGGGGTCAGGACACTGAAGCTTTCTTT CASSLGGGQDTEAFF